This T cell receptor beta chain is drawn from a study of blood T cells in healthy people across ages. CDR3 length: 14 amino acids. The germline V gene has CDR1 DFQATT and CDR2 SNEGSKA (reference sequence). On this clonotype itself: The antigen remains unidentified. At one of its ends the junction is not consistent with the germline gene, which may arise from a read error.

Whole-study findings and limits: While age rose, TCR beta diversity per million T cells dropped in a roughly linear way.

The study isolated at least 6 million PBMCs from each sample. Together with a sample-barcoded 5' primer, a J-beta primer mix was included in a second PCR lasting about 7 to 11 cycles. TCRdb re-called the 5' RACE reads through MiXCR, storing one row per CDR3 protein. There are 550,000 to 750,000 distinct CDR3 sequences in the sample; roughly 21% occur only once, and roughly 3.4% lies in the top ten. Material: blood. The chain links TRBV20-1 to TRBJ2-5; the match to TRBD2 covers 9 bases. The clonotype comes from a man between 65 and 85 years old in good health. This CDR3 is CSARASGTSETQYF. CDR3 DNA: TGCAGTGCGAGAGCTAGCGGGACGTCAGAGACCCAGTACTTC.